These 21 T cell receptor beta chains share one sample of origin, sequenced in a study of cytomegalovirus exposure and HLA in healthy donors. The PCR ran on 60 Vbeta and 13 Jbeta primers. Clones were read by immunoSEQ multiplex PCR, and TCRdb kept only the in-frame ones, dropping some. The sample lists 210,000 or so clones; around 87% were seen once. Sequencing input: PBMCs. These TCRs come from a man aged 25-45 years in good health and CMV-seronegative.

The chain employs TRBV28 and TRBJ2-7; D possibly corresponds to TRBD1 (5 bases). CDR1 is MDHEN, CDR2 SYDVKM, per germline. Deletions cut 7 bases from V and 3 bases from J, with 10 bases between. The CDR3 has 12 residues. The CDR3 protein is CASNDSDYEQYF. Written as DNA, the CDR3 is TGTGCCAGCAACGACAGCGACTACGAGCAGTACTTC.

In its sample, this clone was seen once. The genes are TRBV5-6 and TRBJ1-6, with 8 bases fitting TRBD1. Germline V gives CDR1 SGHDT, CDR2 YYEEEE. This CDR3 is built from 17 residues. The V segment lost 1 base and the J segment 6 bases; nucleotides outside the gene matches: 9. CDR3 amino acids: CASSLTGTGSFNSPLHF. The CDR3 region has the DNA TGTGCCAGCAGCTTGACAGGGACAGGAAGTTTTAATTCACCCCTCCACTTT.

CDR3 nucleotides: TGTGCCAGCGGGGGGACAGGGACAGATACGCAGTATTTT. This sequence encodes CASGGTGTDTQYF. V usage is TRBV2 and J usage is TRBJ2-3; 9 positions agree with TRBD1. Germline lookup yields CDR1 SNHLY and CDR2 FYNNEI. J gave up 3 bases and V 8 bases, and 3 bases lay outside the gene matches. The CDR3 consists of 13 residues.

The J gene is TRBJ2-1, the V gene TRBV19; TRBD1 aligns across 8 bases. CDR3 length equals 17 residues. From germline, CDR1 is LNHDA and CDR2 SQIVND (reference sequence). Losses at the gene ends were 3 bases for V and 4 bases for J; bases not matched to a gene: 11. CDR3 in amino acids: CASSIYLDRDSYNEQFF. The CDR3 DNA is TGTGCCAGTAGTATCTATCTGGACAGGGACTCATACAATGAGCAGTTCTTC. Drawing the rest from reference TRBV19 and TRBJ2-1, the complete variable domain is DGGITQSPKYLFRKEGQNVTLSCEQNLNHDAMYWYRQDPGQGLRLIYYSQIVNDFQKGDIAEGYSVSREKKESFPLTVTSAQKNPTAFYLCASSIYLDRDSYNEQFFGPGTRLTVL.

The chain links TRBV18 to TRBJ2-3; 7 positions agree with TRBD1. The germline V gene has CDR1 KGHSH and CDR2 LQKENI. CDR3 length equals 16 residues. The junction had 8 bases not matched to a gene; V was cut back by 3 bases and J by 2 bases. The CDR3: CASSPRDSENTDTQYF. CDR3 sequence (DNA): TGTGCCAGCTCACCCCGGGACAGCGAGAACACAGATACGCAGTATTTT.

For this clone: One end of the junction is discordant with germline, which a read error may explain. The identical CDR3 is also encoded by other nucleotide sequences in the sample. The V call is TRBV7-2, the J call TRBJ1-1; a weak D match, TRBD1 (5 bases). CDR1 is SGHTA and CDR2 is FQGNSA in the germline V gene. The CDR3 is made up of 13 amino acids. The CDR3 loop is CASSRGVDTEAFF. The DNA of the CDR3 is TGTGCCAGCAGTCGGGGGGTAGACACTGAAGCTTTCTTC.

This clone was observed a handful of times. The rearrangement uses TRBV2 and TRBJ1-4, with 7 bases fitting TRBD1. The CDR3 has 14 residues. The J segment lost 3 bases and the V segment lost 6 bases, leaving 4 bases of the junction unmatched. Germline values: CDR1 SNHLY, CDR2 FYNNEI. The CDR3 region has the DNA TGTGCCAGCAGGACAGGGACACCTAATGAAAAACTGTTTTTT. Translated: CASRTGTPNEKLFF.

CDR3: CAISVGGLTDTQYF. CDR3 coding DNA: TGTGCCATCAGTGTGGGTGGGCTGACCGATACGCAGTATTTT. V is TRBV10-3 and J is TRBJ2-3, with D unresolved. Trimming took off 4 bases at V and 6 bases at J, with 14 bases between the two ends. Germline CDR1 reads ENHRY; CDR2 reads SYGVKD. The CDR3 loop spans 14 amino acids.

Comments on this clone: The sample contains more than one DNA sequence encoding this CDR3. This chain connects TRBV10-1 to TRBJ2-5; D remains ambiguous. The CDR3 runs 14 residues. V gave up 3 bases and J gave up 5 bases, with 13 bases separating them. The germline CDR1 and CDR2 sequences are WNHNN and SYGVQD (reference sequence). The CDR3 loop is CASSDLASGETQYF. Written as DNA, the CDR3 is TGCGCCAGCAGTGATTTGGCTAGTGGGGAGACCCAGTACTTC.

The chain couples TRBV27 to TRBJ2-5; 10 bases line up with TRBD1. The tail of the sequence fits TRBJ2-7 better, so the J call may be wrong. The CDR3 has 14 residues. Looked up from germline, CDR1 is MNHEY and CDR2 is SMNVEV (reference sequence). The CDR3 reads CASSSLGQGYEQYF. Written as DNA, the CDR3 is TGTGCCAGCAGTTCGCTGGGACAGGGGTACGAGCAGTACTTC.

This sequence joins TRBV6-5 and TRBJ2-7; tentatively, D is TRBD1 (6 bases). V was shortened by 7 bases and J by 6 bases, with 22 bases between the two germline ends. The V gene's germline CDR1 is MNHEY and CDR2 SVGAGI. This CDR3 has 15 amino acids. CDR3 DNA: TGTGCCAGCATCCCGCCCTTCCAGGGGAACGGCGAGCAGTACTTC. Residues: CASIPPFQGNGEQYF.

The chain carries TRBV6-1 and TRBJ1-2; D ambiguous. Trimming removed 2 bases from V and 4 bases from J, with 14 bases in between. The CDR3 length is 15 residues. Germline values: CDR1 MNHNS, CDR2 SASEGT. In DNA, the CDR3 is TGTGCCAGCAGTGAATGGGTTACAGAAAGCTATGGCTACACCTTC. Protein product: CASSEWVTESYGYTF.

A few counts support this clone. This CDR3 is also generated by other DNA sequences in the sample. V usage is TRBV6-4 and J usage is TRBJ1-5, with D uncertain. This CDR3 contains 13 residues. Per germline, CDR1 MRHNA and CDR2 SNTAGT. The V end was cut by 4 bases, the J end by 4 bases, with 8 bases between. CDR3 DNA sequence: TGTGCCAGCAGTGCGGGGAGTAATCAGCCCCAGCATTTT. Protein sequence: CASSAGSNQPQHF.

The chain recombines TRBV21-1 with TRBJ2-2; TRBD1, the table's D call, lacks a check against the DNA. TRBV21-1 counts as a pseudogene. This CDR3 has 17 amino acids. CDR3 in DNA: TGTGCCAGCAGCAAAGTCCCGGGACACAAGCCAACCGGGGAGCTGTTTTTT. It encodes CASSKVPGHKPTGELFF.

The CDR3 bases are TGTGCCAGCAGTTTATGGCTAGCGGGGGGAAGCACAGATACGCAGTATTTT. Amino acids: CASSLWLAGGSTDTQYF. The J gene is TRBJ2-3, the V gene TRBV28, with TRBD2 matching 11 bases. This CDR3 has 17 amino acids. Per the germline V gene, CDR1 is MDHEN and CDR2 is SYDVKM. Trimming cost V 0 bases and J 0 bases; bases outside gene matches: 2.

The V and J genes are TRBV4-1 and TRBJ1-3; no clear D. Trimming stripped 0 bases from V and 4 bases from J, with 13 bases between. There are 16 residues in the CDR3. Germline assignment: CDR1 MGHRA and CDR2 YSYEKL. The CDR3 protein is CASSQDRSLGGNTIYF. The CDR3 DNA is TGCGCCAGCAGCCAAGATCGAAGTCTTGGCGGAAACACCATATATTTT.

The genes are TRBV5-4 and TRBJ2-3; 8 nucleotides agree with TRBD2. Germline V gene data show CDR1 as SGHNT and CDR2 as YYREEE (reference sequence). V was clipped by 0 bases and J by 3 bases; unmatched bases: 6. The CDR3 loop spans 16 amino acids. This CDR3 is CASSLVAGRGTDTQYF. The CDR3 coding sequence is TGTGCCAGCAGCTTGGTAGCGGGACGGGGGACAGATACGCAGTATTTT. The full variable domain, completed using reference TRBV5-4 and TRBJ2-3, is ETGVTQSPTHLIKTRGQQVTLRCSSQSGHNTVSWYQQALGQGPQFIFQYYREEENGRGNFPPRFSGLQFPNYSSELNVNALELDDSALYLCASSLVAGRGTDTQYFGPGTRLTVL.

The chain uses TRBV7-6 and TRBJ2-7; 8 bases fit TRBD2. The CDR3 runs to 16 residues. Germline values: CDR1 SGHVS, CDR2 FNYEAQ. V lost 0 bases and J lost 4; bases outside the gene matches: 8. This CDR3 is CASSLASAGGSYEQYF. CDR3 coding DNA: TGTGCCAGCAGCTTAGCGTCCGCGGGGGGTAGTTACGAGCAGTACTTC.

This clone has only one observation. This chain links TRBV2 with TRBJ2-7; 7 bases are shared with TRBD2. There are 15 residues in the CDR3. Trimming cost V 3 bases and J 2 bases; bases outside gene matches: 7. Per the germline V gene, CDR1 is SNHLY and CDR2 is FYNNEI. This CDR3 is CASSDYFAGAYEQYF. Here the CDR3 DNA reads TGTGCCAGCAGTGATTATTTTGCGGGAGCCTACGAGCAGTACTTC. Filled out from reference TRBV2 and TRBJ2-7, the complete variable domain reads EPEVTQTPSHQVTQMGQEVILRCVPISNHLYFYWYRQILGQKVEFLVSFYNNEISEKSEIFDDQFSVERPDGSNFTLKIRSTKLEDSAMYFCASSDYFAGAYEQYFGPGTRLTVT.

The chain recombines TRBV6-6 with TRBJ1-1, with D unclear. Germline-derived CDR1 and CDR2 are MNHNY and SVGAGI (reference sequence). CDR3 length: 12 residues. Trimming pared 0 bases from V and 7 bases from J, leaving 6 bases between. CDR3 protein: CASSYSSGEAFF. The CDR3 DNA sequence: TGTGCCAGCAGTTACTCGTCCGGTGAAGCTTTCTTT.

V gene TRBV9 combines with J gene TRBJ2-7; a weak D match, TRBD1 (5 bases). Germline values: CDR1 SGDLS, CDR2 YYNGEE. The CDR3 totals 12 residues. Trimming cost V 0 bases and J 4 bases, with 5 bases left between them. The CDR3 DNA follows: TGTGCCAGCAGCGTAGAGGGGTACGAGCAGTACTTC. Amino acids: CASSVEGYEQYF.